These 24 T cell receptor beta chains originate from one sample sequenced in a study of cytotoxic CD8 clonotypes in ibrutinib-treated CLL (dated by TCRdb to the early 2020s). The time point label of this sample denotes: approximately twelve months on ibrutinib. Libraries were made using the immunoSEQ multiplex PCR assay. Here the immuneACCESS table is served through TCRdb, limited to in-frame sequences with V and J called. Missing clones are a known gap in these copies; in checked studies unresolved V genes cover under half, and the rest lacks a known reason. This sample holds about 24,000 clones; over 55% were observed only once. The top ten constitute more than 40% of the sample. The specimen was PBMCs, collected after 12 months of ibrutinib treatment. The receptors come from a human donor with chronic lymphocytic leukemia.

The rearrangement links TRBV29-1 to TRBJ2-3; the match to TRBD1 covers 8 bases. Germline V CDR1 and CDR2: SQVTM, ANQGSEA. The CDR3 has 12 residues. With 6 bases clipped from V and 4 bases from J, the junction kept 3 bases outside the gene matches. The CDR3 DNA reads TGCAGCGTGGACAGGGTGGCAGATACGCAGTATTTT. Translating it yields CSVDRVADTQYF.

The chain combines TRBV5-1 with TRBJ1-2; 10 positions match TRBD1. The CDR3 covers 15 residues. CDR1 is SGHRS and CDR2 is YFSETQ in the germline V gene. With 3 bases clipped from V and 4 bases from J, the junction kept 6 bases outside the gene matches. The CDR3 DNA sequence: TGCGCCAGCAGCTCGGGACAGGGGCCTACCTATGGCTACACCTTC. It codes for CASSSGQGPTYGYTF. Full variable domain (missing parts from reference TRBV5-1 and TRBJ1-2): KAGVTQTPRYLIKTRGQQVTLSCSPISGHRSVSWYQQTPGQGLQFLFEYFSETQRNKGNFPGRFSGRQFSNSRSEMNVSTLELGDSALYLCASSSGQGPTYGYTFGSGTRLTVV.

This rearrangement joins TRBV28 to TRBJ1-5, with 7 bases aligning to TRBD1. Losses at the gene ends were 8 bases for V and 7 bases for J; bases not matched to a gene: 11. CDR3 size: 14 residues. The germline CDR1 and CDR2 sequences are MDHEN and SYDVKM. This chain's CDR3 is CASRPTGSRQPQHF. CDR3 sequence (DNA): TGTGCCAGCCGACCGACAGGGTCCCGGCAGCCCCAGCATTTT.

This clone was seen a few times. The gene calls are TRBV2 and TRBJ2-5, with a possible D match to TRBD2 (5 bases). Germline CDR1 SNHLY, CDR2 FYNNEI. The V end lost 2 bases, the J end lost 5 bases, and 12 bases lay between the germline ends. The length of the CDR3 is 14 residues. The CDR3 spells CASSEYTSGETQYF. DNA for the CDR3: TGTGCCAGCAGTGAATATACTAGTGGGGAGACCCAGTACTTC.

This clone was recorded once. The rearrangement joins TRBV7-2 to TRBJ1-1; D not certain. Germline V gene sequence: CDR1 SGHTA, CDR2 FQGNSA. Trimming took 5 bases from V and 5 from J, leaving 12 bases between them. The CDR3 is 13 amino acids. CDR3 bases: TGTGCCAGCAGCGTAAAGGTGGGGACTGAAGCTTTCTTT. This codes for CASSVKVGTEAFF.

This clone was seen a few times. The J gene is TRBJ2-7, the V gene TRBV7-8, with D unclear. V lost 4 bases to trimming and J lost 3 bases, with 13 bases between them. Germline V gene data show CDR1 as SGHVS and CDR2 as FQNEAQ. This CDR3 spans 14 amino acids. CDR3 sequence: CASSSGRIGYEQYF. The DNA for the CDR3 is TGTGCCAGCAGCTCCGGGCGGATAGGCTACGAGCAGTACTTC.

The chain recombines TRBV5-6 with TRBJ1-1; tentative D call: TRBD1 (6 bases). This CDR3 spans 17 amino acids. The V gene lost 0 bases and the J gene lost 0 bases, with 15 bases spanning the gap. Germline V lookup: CDR1 SGHDT, CDR2 YYEEEE. This chain's CDR3 is CASSLASVGGMNTEAFF. For the CDR3, the DNA is TGTGCCAGCAGCTTGGCAAGTGTTGGGGGCATGAACACTGAAGCTTTCTTT.

The genes are TRBV18 and TRBJ2-7; perhaps TRBD1 as D (5 bases). CDR1 is KGHSH and CDR2 is LQKENI in the germline V gene. This CDR3 has 13 amino acids. Between the trimmed V and J ends, which lost 3 bases and 2 bases, there was a span of 8 bases. This CDR3 reads CASSPPGTYEQYF. CDR3 sequence (DNA): TGTGCCAGCTCACCCCCAGGGACCTACGAGCAGTACTTC.

The chain combines TRBV6-5 with TRBJ2-7; 7 bases fit TRBD2. Looked up from germline, CDR1 is MNHEY and CDR2 is SVGAGI. CDR3 length equals 13 residues. Losses at the gene ends were 11 bases for V and 0 bases for J; bases not matched to a gene: 7. The CDR3 reads CASRGGGSYEQYF. The DNA of the CDR3 is TGTGCCTCAAGGGGCGGGGGCTCCTACGAGCAGTACTTC.

The V gene is TRBV10-2, the J gene TRBJ1-5, with D possibly TRBD1 on 5 matching bases. The V end was cut by 0 bases, the J end by 3 bases, with 15 bases between. The CDR3 is 17 residues long. The V gene's germline CDR1 is WSHSY and CDR2 SAAADI. The CDR3: CASSESQGAAYNQPQHF. In DNA, the CDR3 is TGCGCCAGCAGTGAGTCGCAAGGGGCGGCCTACAATCAGCCCCAGCATTTT.

This chain connects TRBV19 to TRBJ2-5; TRBD1 matches 10 bases. Trimming at V came to 2 bases and at J to 4 bases, leaving 4 bases not matched to a gene. Per the germline V gene, CDR1 is LNHDA and CDR2 is SQIVND (reference sequence). The CDR3 extends over 15 amino acids. As DNA, the CDR3 is TGTGCCAGTAGTATAAGTTGGACAGGGGGAGAGACCCAGTACTTC. Its protein is CASSISWTGGETQYF.

The genes are TRBV5-1 and TRBJ2-5; possibly TRBD2 for D (6 bases). CDR1 is SGHRS and CDR2 is YFSETQ in the germline V gene. V was clipped by 5 bases and J by 5 bases, with 16 bases between them. This CDR3 has 14 amino acids. CDR3 in DNA: TGCGCCAGCAGAATCGGGACTCCCGCCGAGACCCAGTACTTC. It is translated as CASRIGTPAETQYF. Full variable domain (missing parts from reference TRBV5-1 and TRBJ2-5): KAGVTQTPRYLIKTRGQQVTLSCSPISGHRSVSWYQQTPGQGLQFLFEYFSETQRNKGNFPGRFSGRQFSNSRSEMNVSTLELGDSALYLCASRIGTPAETQYFGPGTRLLVL.

This clone was observed a few times. This sequence joins TRBV6-5 and TRBJ2-3; TRBD1 matches 8 bases. Per the germline V gene, CDR1 is MNHEY and CDR2 is SVGAGI. Germline trimming cut 4 bases from V and 10 bases from J; bases unmatched to any gene: 10. The CDR3 has 14 residues. CDR3 region: CASSLGQGALAQYF. The CDR3 DNA reads TGTGCCAGCAGTTTAGGCCAGGGGGCCTTAGCGCAGTATTTT.

A remark on this clone: At one boundary the junction diverges from the germline segment, which might be a read error. This sequence joins TRBV7-7 and TRBJ2-2; 9 nucleotides line up with TRBD2. The CDR3 has 18 amino acids. The germline CDR1 and CDR2 sequences are SSHAT and FNYEAQ (reference sequence). CDR3 sequence (DNA): TGTGCTAGCACCCCGAGCTCGGGCGGGGGGGCTTACACCGGGGAGCTGTTTTTT. Translated, it gives CASTPSSGGGAYTGELFF.

This chain uses TRBV5-1 with TRBJ2-7; 14 bases match TRBD2. From germline, CDR1 is SGHRS and CDR2 YFSETQ. V trimming: 4 bases; J trimming: 4 bases; junction bases outside the gene matches: 10. The CDR3 covers 17 residues. For the CDR3, the DNA is TGCGCCAGCAGCGTCGGACTAGCGGGGGGCGGGCTTTACGAGCAGTACTTC. Translated: CASSVGLAGGGLYEQYF.

This chain links TRBV18 with TRBJ2-3; tentatively, D is TRBD1 or TRBD2 (6 bases each). The germline gives CDR1 KGHSH, CDR2 LQKENI. The V gene lost 1 base and the J gene lost 0 bases, with 11 bases spanning the gap. CDR3 size: 16 residues. CDR3 loop: CASSPRGTPSTDTQYF. In DNA, the CDR3 is TGTGCCAGCTCACCACGCGGGACACCTAGCACAGATACGCAGTATTTT.

The rearrangement joins TRBV5-1 to TRBJ2-5; 9 bases agree with TRBD2. The length of the CDR3 is 15 residues. Trimming cost V 9 bases and J 2 bases; bases outside gene matches: 11. CDR1 is SGHRS and CDR2 is YFSETQ in the germline V gene. The CDR3 DNA reads TGCGCCACATCACCTGTAGCGGGGGAGCAAGAGACCCAGTACTTC. Translation gives CATSPVAGEQETQYF.

The chain links TRBV2 to TRBJ1-6; TRBD1 matches at 8 bases. Germline loops: CDR1 SNHLY, CDR2 FYNNEI. Trimming took 4 bases from V and 9 from J; bases not matched to a gene: 5. CDR3 length: 14 amino acids. CDR3 protein: CASSVGTGSSPLHF. The CDR3 nucleotides read TGTGCCAGCAGTGTCGGGACAGGAAGTTCACCCCTCCACTTT.

This chain connects TRBV6-1 to TRBJ1-2; no clear D. CDR3 length equals 14 residues. Trimming took off 1 base at V and 5 bases at J, with 11 bases between the two ends. The germline gives CDR1 MNHNS, CDR2 SASEGT. CDR3 DNA: TGTGCCAGCAGTGAAGGGGCGGGCCCTTATGGCTACACCTTC. Its protein is CASSEGAGPYGYTF.

V and J are TRBV23-1 and TRBJ1-2; 7 bases are shared with TRBD1. TRBV23-1 is an open reading frame whose function is uncertain. The CDR3 consists of 13 residues. The V segment lost 10 bases and the J segment 4 bases; nucleotides outside the gene matches: 9. This chain's CDR3 is CAKKPRGGYGYTF. DNA for the CDR3: TGCGCCAAGAAACCCAGGGGGGGCTATGGCTACACCTTC.

This chain joins TRBV7-9 and TRBJ2-1; TRBD1 aligns across 10 bases. The V and J ends lost 6 bases and 7 bases, in that order; junction bases with no gene match: 9. Germline CDR1 SEHNR, CDR2 FQNEAQ (reference sequence). CDR3 size: 15 residues. Written as DNA, the CDR3 is TGTGCCAGCAGATTCCCGGGACAGGGGTGGAATGAGCAGTTCTTC. Residues: CASRFPGQGWNEQFF. The whole variable domain, remainder taken from reference TRBV7-9 and TRBJ2-1, is DTGVSQNPRHKITKRGQNVTFRCDPISEHNRLYWYRQTLGQGPEFLTYFQNEAQLEKSRLLSDRFSAERPKGSFSTLEIQRTEQGDSAMYLCASRFPGQGWNEQFFGPGTRLTVL.

In its sample, this clone is medium-sized. This sequence joins TRBV6-4 and TRBJ2-2, with 8 bases lining up with TRBD1. The CDR3 is 14 residues long. With V trimmed by 6 bases and J by 3 bases, 3 bases remained unmatched. The germline gives CDR1 MRHNA, CDR2 SNTAGT. CDR3: CASSQGAYTGELFF. The CDR3 DNA reads TGTGCCAGCAGCCAGGGGGCGTACACCGGGGAGCTGTTTTTT.

This chain connects TRBV19 to TRBJ2-1; no definite D call. The CDR3 totals 16 residues. Germline V gene data show CDR1 as LNHDA and CDR2 as SQIVND (reference sequence). The V end was cut by 3 bases, the J end by 0 bases, with 12 bases between. In nucleotides, the CDR3 is TGTGCCAGTAGTATTCCCATCGGCAGCTCCTACAATGAGCAGTTCTTC. Translation gives CASSIPIGSSYNEQFF.

The rearrangement uses TRBV4-3 and TRBJ2-1; 8 nucleotides align to TRBD2. The V gene's germline CDR1 is LGHNA and CDR2 YSLEER. This CDR3 spans 17 amino acids. V shed 3 bases, J shed 1 base, and the junction held 8 bases outside the gene matches. The DNA of the CDR3 is TGCGCCAGCAGCCAGACGGCGGGGGGCGGGTCCTACAATGAGCAGTTCTTC. Its translation is CASSQTAGGGSYNEQFF.